These 14 T cell receptor beta chains were all obtained from the same sample, sequenced in a study of shared clonotypes between healthy human individuals. Naive CD8 cells were CD45RO-negative, positively selected for CCR7, excluding terminally differentiated effector memory CD45RA+ cells. Clones were read by immunoSEQ multiplex PCR, and TCRdb kept only the in-frame ones, dropping some. The data contain about 2 million clones, roughly 94% of them singletons. The sequenced sample consisted of naive CD8+ T cells sorted from blood. These receptors came from a man in his late teens or twenties in good health.

This clone was found once. CDR3 loop: CASKGDGEQFF. The DNA of the CDR3 is TGTGCCAGCAAGGGCGACGGTGAGCAGTTCTTC. The chain carries TRBV9 and TRBJ2-1; no firm D call. Trimming cost V 6 bases and J 9 bases, with 10 bases left between them. CDR1 and CDR2 from the germline V gene are SGDLS and YYNGEE. The CDR3 consists of 11 residues.

V gene TRBV2 combines with J gene TRBJ1-5; no definite D call. Trimming removed 4 bases at V and 9 bases at J, with 7 bases between. The CDR3 totals 11 residues. Germline assignment: CDR1 SNHLY and CDR2 FYNNEI. CDR3 DNA: TGTGCCAGCAGTGGGTGGGGGCCCCAGCATTTT. Its translation is CASSGWGPQHF.

The rearrangement joins TRBV11-1 to TRBJ1-2; D is unresolved. V lost 5 bases and J lost 6, with 13 bases in between. The CDR3 runs to 13 residues. Per the germline V gene, CDR1 is SGHAT and CDR2 is FQDESV (reference sequence). The CDR3 sequence is CASSGGWEDGYTF. In DNA form, the CDR3 reads TGTGCCAGCAGCGGTGGGTGGGAGGATGGCTACACCTTC.

The chain uses TRBV6-1 and TRBJ2-7; the D is unclear. The germline V gene encodes CDR1 MNHNS and CDR2 SASEGT. The CDR3 extends over 12 amino acids. Trimming removed 1 base at V and 7 bases at J, with 8 bases between. CDR3 amino acids: CASSEESSEQYF. The CDR3 nucleotides are TGTGCCAGCAGTGAAGAGTCGTCTGAGCAGTACTTC.

The chain joins TRBV5-5 to TRBJ2-7; TRBD2 matches at 7 bases. There are 15 residues in the CDR3. CDR1 is SGHKS and CDR2 is YYEKEE in the germline V gene (reference sequence). V lost 3 bases and J lost 3; bases outside the gene matches: 9. CDR3 amino acids: CASSYRSGYLYEQYF. The CDR3 DNA reads TGTGCCAGCAGCTATCGTAGCGGGTACCTCTACGAGCAGTACTTC.

The rearrangement links TRBV13 to TRBJ2-7, with D possibly TRBD2 on 5 matching bases. The V end lost 3 bases, the J end lost 6 bases, and 9 bases lay between the germline ends. Germline V gives CDR1 PRHDT, CDR2 FYEKMQ (reference sequence). This CDR3 is 12 amino acids long. The CDR3 nucleotides are TGTGCCAGCAGCTTCCTAGCAGCCGAGCAGTACTTC. Its protein is CASSFLAAEQYF.

Comment on this clone: Additional DNA sequences in this sample encode the identical CDR3. The V call is TRBV7-9, the J call TRBJ2-1, with unresolved D. V lost 5 bases and J lost 7, with 12 bases in between. Germline V CDR1 and CDR2: SEHNR, FQNEAQ (reference sequence). This CDR3 has 13 amino acids. CDR3 DNA: TGTGCCAGCAGCCCTCCTGGCGATAATGAGCAGTTCTTC. This codes for CASSPPGDNEQFF.

This chain joins TRBV13 and TRBJ2-7, with D unresolved. Germline V gene sequence: CDR1 PRHDT, CDR2 FYEKMQ (reference sequence). V lost 0 bases and J lost 1, with 10 bases in between. CDR3 length: 15 residues. CDR3 sequence: CASSLGWQESYEQYF. CDR3 sequence (DNA): TGTGCCAGCAGCTTAGGTTGGCAGGAGTCCTACGAGCAGTACTTC. Looking up the rest from reference TRBV13 and TRBJ2-7 gives the full variable domain: AAGVIQSPRHLIKEKRETATLKCYPIPRHDTVYWYQQGPGQDPQFLISFYEKMQSDKGSIPDRFSAQQFSDYHSELNMSSLELGDSALYFCASSLGWQESYEQYFGPGTRLTVT.

The chain couples TRBV9 to TRBJ2-2, with D possibly TRBD1 on 5 matching bases. Germline V gene data show CDR1 as SGDLS and CDR2 as YYNGEE. The length of the CDR3 is 15 residues. Trimming took 3 bases from V and 6 from J, leaving 15 bases between them. The CDR3 here is CASSELTGPSGELFF. CDR3 nucleotide sequence: TGTGCCAGCAGCGAATTAACAGGACCCTCCGGGGAGCTGTTTTTT.

The chain has TRBV21-1 and TRBJ1-2. TRBV21-1 is labeled a pseudogene. This CDR3 has 15 residues. Here the CDR3 reads CASSLRTEQNYGYTF. CDR3 DNA: TGTGCCAGCAGCTTACGGACTGAGCAGAACTATGGCTACACCTTC.

Notes on this clone: The sample contains more than one DNA sequence encoding this CDR3. The chain combines TRBV7-9 with TRBJ1-4; no definite D call. With 3 bases removed from V and 4 bases from J, the gap between germline ends came to 9 bases. Germline CDR1 and CDR2: SEHNR and FQNEAQ (reference sequence). The CDR3 extends over 14 amino acids. Here the CDR3 reads CASSLEGFNEKLFF. CDR3 nucleotide sequence: TGTGCCAGCAGCTTGGAAGGGTTTAATGAAAAACTGTTTTTT.

The CDR3 sequence is CASSLIGRGGTYEQYF. The DNA for the CDR3 is TGCGCCAGCAGCTTGATCGGGCGCGGGGGAACCTACGAGCAGTACTTC. V and J are TRBV5-1 and TRBJ2-7, with TRBD2 matching 7 bases. In germline, CDR1 is SGHRS, CDR2 YFSETQ. Trimming took 1 base from V and 2 from J; bases not matched to a gene: 9. CDR3 length: 16 residues.

The rearrangement links TRBV5-1 to TRBJ1-1, with a weak D call TRBD1 (5 bases). The germline gives CDR1 SGHRS, CDR2 YFSETQ. Trimming stripped 7 bases from V and 0 bases from J, with 16 bases between. The CDR3 contains 15 residues. The CDR3 spells CASVPEGPLNTEAFF. Here the CDR3 DNA reads TGCGCCAGCGTACCCGAGGGGCCCTTGAACACTGAAGCTTTCTTT.

The V gene is TRBV9, the J gene TRBJ2-7; 7 nucleotides line up with TRBD1. Germline V gene sequence: CDR1 SGDLS, CDR2 YYNGEE. The V and J ends lost 0 bases and 4 bases, in that order; junction bases with no gene match: 4. This CDR3 has 14 residues. CDR3 bases: TGTGCCAGCAGCGTAGGTTCGGACAGGTACGAGCAGTACTTC. Encoded protein: CASSVGSDRYEQYF.